The sequence of this T cell receptor beta chain was determined in a study of T cells in Graves' hyperthyroidism and ophthalmopathy. This clonotype was observed a few times. From RNA transcripts, TCR beta CDR3 regions were amplified. In the first-round RT-PCR of the TCR CDR3, the HTBI primer set was used. Each CDR3 protein is one row after TCRdb ran MiXCR on the multiplex PCR reads. The top ten hold around 4% of the sample, which has about 620,000 distinct CDR3 sequences, 15% to 20% seen once. The receptor's source is a woman aged 25 to 45 with Graves' hyperthyroidism. Sequencing used blood.

Here the CDR3 DNA reads TGCAGTGCTAGAGACCCCCCAGGGGAGAGGGGCTACACCTTC. Translation: CSARDPPGERGYTF. The V and J genes are TRBV20-1 and TRBJ1-2, with D maybe TRBD1 (6 bases). V lost 0 bases and J 8 bases, leaving 16 bases between the germline ends. The germline V gene encodes CDR1 DFQATT and CDR2 SNEGSKA (reference sequence). The CDR3 consists of 14 residues.